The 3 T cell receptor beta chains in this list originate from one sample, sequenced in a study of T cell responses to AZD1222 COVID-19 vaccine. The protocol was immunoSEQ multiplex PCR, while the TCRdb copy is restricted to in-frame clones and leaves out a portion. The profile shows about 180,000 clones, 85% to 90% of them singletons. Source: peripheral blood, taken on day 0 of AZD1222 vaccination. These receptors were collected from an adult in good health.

Here the CDR3 reads CASSLGLAGAYEQYF. The CDR3 region has the DNA TGCGCCAGCAGCTTGGGACTAGCGGGAGCCTACGAGCAGTACTTC. This rearrangement joins TRBV5-1 to TRBJ2-7, with 12 bases lining up with TRBD2. The CDR3 sequence is 15 residues long. Germline trimming cut 0 bases from V and 2 bases from J; bases unmatched to any gene: 0. CDR1 and CDR2 from the germline V gene are SGHRS and YFSETQ.

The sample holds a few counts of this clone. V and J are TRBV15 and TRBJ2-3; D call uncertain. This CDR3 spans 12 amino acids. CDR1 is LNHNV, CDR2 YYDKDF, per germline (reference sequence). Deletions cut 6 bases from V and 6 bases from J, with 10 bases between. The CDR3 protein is CATSLDEDTQYF. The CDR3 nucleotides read TGTGCCACCAGTCTTGACGAGGATACGCAGTATTTT.

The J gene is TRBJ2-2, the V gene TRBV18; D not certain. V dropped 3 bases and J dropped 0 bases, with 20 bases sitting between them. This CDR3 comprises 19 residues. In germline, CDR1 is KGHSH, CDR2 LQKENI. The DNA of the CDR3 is TGTGCCAGCTCACCCCTCGAGTCAGGCCTGGTGTCGAACACCGGGGAGCTGTTTTTT. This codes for CASSPLESGLVSNTGELFF.